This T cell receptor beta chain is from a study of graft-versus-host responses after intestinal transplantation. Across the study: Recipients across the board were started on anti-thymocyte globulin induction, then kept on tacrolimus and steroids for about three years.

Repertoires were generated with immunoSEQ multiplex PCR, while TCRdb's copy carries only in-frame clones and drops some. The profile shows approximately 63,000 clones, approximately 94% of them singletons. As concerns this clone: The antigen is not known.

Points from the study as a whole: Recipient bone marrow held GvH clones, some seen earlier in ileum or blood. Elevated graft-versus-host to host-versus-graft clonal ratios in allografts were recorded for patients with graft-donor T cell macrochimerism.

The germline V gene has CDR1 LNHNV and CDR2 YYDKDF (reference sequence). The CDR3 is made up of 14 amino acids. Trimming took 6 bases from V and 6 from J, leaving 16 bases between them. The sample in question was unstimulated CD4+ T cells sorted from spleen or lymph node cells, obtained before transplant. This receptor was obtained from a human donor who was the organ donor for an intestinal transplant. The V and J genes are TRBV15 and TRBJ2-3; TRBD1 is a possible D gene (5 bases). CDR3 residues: CATSPRLGADTQYF. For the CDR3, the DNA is TGTGCCACCAGTCCCCGGCTTGGGGCGGATACGCAGTATTTT.